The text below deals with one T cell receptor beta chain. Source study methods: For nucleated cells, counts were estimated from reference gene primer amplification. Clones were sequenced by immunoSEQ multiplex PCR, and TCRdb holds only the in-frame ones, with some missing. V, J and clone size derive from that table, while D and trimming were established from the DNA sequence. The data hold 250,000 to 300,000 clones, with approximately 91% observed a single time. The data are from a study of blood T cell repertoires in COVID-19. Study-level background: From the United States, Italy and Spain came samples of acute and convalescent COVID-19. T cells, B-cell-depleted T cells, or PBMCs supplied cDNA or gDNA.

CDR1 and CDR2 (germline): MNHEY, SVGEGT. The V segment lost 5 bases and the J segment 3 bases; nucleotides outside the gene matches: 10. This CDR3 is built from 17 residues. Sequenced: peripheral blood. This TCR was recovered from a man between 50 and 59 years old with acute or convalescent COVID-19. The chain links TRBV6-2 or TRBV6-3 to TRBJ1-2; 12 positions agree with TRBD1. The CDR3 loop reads CASSRPAGTGGYYGYTF. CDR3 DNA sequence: TGTGCCAGCAGTCGGCCGGCCGGGACAGGGGGCTACTATGGCTACACCTTC.